The 2 T cell receptor beta chains listed next were all sequenced from one sample in a study of blood T cell repertoires in COVID-19. Data came from immunoSEQ multiplex PCR; TCRdb stores just in-frame clones and leaves some out. The sample contains about 170,000 clones, about 88% of which appear only once. Input material: peripheral blood. Every receptor here comes from a woman aged 80 or older in a cohort sampled during active or convalescent COVID-19.

This clone occurred once. This chain links TRBV5-4 with TRBJ2-5; 13 nucleotides agree with TRBD2. CDR3 length: 16 amino acids. V trimming: 1 base; J trimming: 5 bases; junction bases outside the gene matches: 5. Germline-derived CDR1 and CDR2 are SGHNT and YYREEE (reference sequence). The CDR3 nucleotides are TGTGCCAGCAGCTTGACTAGCGGGGGGGCCGGGGAGACCCAGTACTTC. This gives the protein CASSLTSGGAGETQYF. The whole variable domain, remainder taken from reference TRBV5-4 and TRBJ2-5, is ETGVTQSPTHLIKTRGQQVTLRCSSQSGHNTVSWYQQALGQGPQFIFQYYREEENGRGNFPPRFSGLQFPNYSSELNVNALELDDSALYLCASSLTSGGAGETQYFGPGTRLLVL.

This clone was detected a few times. The chain uses TRBV15 and TRBJ2-3; 7 bases are a match to TRBD2. The CDR3 extends over 15 amino acids. V shed 3 bases, J shed 5 bases, and the junction held 8 bases outside the gene matches. In germline, CDR1 is LNHNV, CDR2 YYDKDF (reference sequence). For the CDR3, the DNA is TGTGCCACCAGCAGGGCGGGAGAGGGAGGAGATACGCAGTATTTT. It encodes CATSRAGEGGDTQYF.